Presented here are 11 T cell receptor beta chains from one specimen sequenced in a study of cytomegalovirus exposure and HLA in healthy donors. The PCR used 60 Vbeta and 13 Jbeta primers. Clones were read by immunoSEQ multiplex PCR, and TCRdb kept only the in-frame ones, dropping some. This repertoire includes 150,000 or so clones. Specimen: PBMCs. The receptor set was obtained from a woman aged 45 to 65 in good health and CMV-seronegative.

The gene calls are TRBV9 and TRBJ1-5, with TRBD1 matching over 8 bases. In germline, CDR1 is SGDLS, CDR2 YYNGEE. The CDR3 spans 14 residues. V shed 3 bases and J 5 bases; nucleotides not matched to a gene: 4. The CDR3 sequence: CASSGTGHDQPQHF. The CDR3 DNA is TGTGCCAGCAGCGGGACAGGGCATGATCAGCCCCAGCATTTT.

The chain is built from TRBV7-8 and TRBJ1-2; possible D gene TRBD1, 5 bases. The CDR3 extends over 18 amino acids. The germline V gene encodes CDR1 SGHVS and CDR2 FQNEAQ. Trimming removed 4 bases from V and 3 bases from J, with 24 bases in between. The CDR3 region is CASSSTANGGEGYYGYTF. The CDR3 DNA sequence: TGTGCCAGCAGCTCTACCGCTAACGGGGGGGAGGGCTACTATGGCTACACCTTC.

The J gene is TRBJ1-4, the V gene TRBV5-6; the D gene is possibly TRBD1 (6 bases). The CDR3 covers 15 residues. Germline CDR1 and CDR2: SGHDT and YYEEEE. V lost 3 bases to trimming and J lost 7 bases, with 16 bases between them. CDR3 in amino acids: CASSWGRGLSEKLFF. CDR3 bases: TGTGCCAGCAGCTGGGGCAGGGGCTTAAGTGAAAAACTGTTTTTT.

V gene TRBV28 combines with J gene TRBJ1-1; TRBD1 matches 7 bases. Germline trimming cut 6 bases from V and 4 bases from J; bases unmatched to any gene: 5. The CDR3 runs 13 residues. Germline CDR1 reads MDHEN; CDR2 reads SYDVKM. CDR3 nucleotides: TGTGCCAGCAGCCTGGGACAGTCCACTGAAGCTTTCTTT. Protein sequence: CASSLGQSTEAFF.

The gene calls are TRBV7-7 and TRBJ2-5, with 10 nucleotides matching TRBD1. This CDR3 contains 13 residues. With 3 bases clipped from V and 9 bases from J, the junction kept 4 bases outside the gene matches. Germline V lookup: CDR1 SSHAT, CDR2 FNYEAQ (reference sequence). The CDR3 coding sequence is TGTGCCAGCAGCTTTGGACAGGGGGTGGCCCAGTACTTC. Translating it yields CASSFGQGVAQYF.

J is TRBJ1-3 and V is TRBV6-5, with D perhaps matching TRBD1 (6 bases). Germline CDR1 is MNHEY and CDR2 is SVGAGI. Trimming pared 5 bases from V and 4 bases from J, leaving 12 bases between. The length of the CDR3 is 14 residues. Written as DNA, the CDR3 is TGTGCCAGCAGTGAAAGGGACATAGGAAACACCATATATTTT. It translates to CASSERDIGNTIYF.

This chain connects TRBV28 to TRBJ2-7, with 7 bases matching TRBD1. Per the germline V gene, CDR1 is MDHEN and CDR2 is SYDVKM. There are 15 residues in the CDR3. The J segment lost 2 bases and the V segment lost 5 bases, leaving 9 bases of the junction unmatched. CDR3 sequence (DNA): TGTGCCAGCAGTCAGAACCGGGACAGAGCCTACGAGCAGTACTTC. Its translation is CASSQNRDRAYEQYF.

This sequence joins TRBV6-1 and TRBJ2-7; no definite D call. The CDR3 runs to 16 residues. V was cut by 0 bases and J by 2 bases, with 14 bases left in between. The germline CDR1 and CDR2 sequences are MNHNS and SASEGT. The CDR3 is CASSEAQWANAYEQYF. The CDR3 bases are TGTGCCAGCAGTGAAGCGCAGTGGGCAAACGCCTACGAGCAGTACTTC.

The chain links TRBV28 to TRBJ2-6; the D gene is possibly TRBD2 (6 bases). The CDR3 sequence is 15 residues long. Per germline, CDR1 MDHEN and CDR2 SYDVKM. V was trimmed by 4 bases and J by 3 bases, leaving 10 bases between them. CDR3 sequence (DNA): TGTGCCAGCAGTTGGGGGGTAAATGGGGCCAACGTCCTGACTTTC. It codes for CASSWGVNGANVLTF.

The V and J genes are TRBV19 and TRBJ2-1, with 12 bases matching TRBD2. The germline CDR1 and CDR2 sequences are LNHDA and SQIVND (reference sequence). This CDR3 region has 15 residues. The junction had 7 bases not matched to a gene; V was cut back by 5 bases and J by 8 bases. The CDR3 here is CASSYRTSGDDEQFF. The CDR3 bases are TGTGCCAGTAGTTACCGGACTAGCGGGGACGATGAGCAGTTCTTC. The whole variable domain, remainder taken from reference TRBV19 and TRBJ2-1, is DGGITQSPKYLFRKEGQNVTLSCEQNLNHDAMYWYRQDPGQGLRLIYYSQIVNDFQKGDIAEGYSVSREKKESFPLTVTSAQKNPTAFYLCASSYRTSGDDEQFFGPGTRLTVL.

The chain combines TRBV5-6 with TRBJ2-7; D might be TRBD1 (5 bases). The germline V gene has CDR1 SGHDT and CDR2 YYEEEE. The CDR3 covers 15 residues. V shed 7 bases and J shed 6 bases, with 23 bases lying between them. The CDR3 here is CASGQVQGFQGEQYF. CDR3 nucleotide sequence: TGTGCCAGCGGACAAGTTCAGGGATTTCAGGGCGAGCAGTACTTC.